The rows below give T cell receptor beta chains drawn from one sample of a study of cytotoxic CD8 clonotypes in ibrutinib-treated CLL. The method was immunoSEQ multiplex PCR; TCRdb's version includes in-frame clones alone and lacks a portion of them. The data contain 250,000 to 350,000 clones, 70% to 80% of them singletons. Sequences were derived from PBMCs, sampled at disease progression, from a patient treated with ibrutinib. The receptors were gathered from a human donor with chronic lymphocytic leukemia. Both conserved end residues are part of each CDR3. Fields, in order: J gene, clone size, D gene, V gene, CDR3 DNA, CDR3 protein. A D gene is named only where the DNA matches it firmly. Clone size, where shown, is once, few, many, or a class for clones that have expanded.

j_gene: TRBJ2-3; abundance: .; d_gene: TRBD1; v_gene: TRBV29-1; CDR3nt: TGCAGCGCTCGGACAGGGTGGGACACAGATACGCAGTATTTT; CDR3aa: CSARTGWDTDTQYF
j_gene: TRBJ2-7; abundance: few; d_gene: .; v_gene: TRBV5-1; CDR3nt: TGCGCCAGCAGCTTGTCCCGTGGGGCCTCCTACGAGCAGTACTTC; CDR3aa: CASSLSRGASYEQYF
j_gene: TRBJ2-7; abundance: .; d_gene: .; v_gene: TRBV7-9; CDR3nt: TGTGCCAGCAGGACTGGGACCTACGAGCAGTACTTC; CDR3aa: CASRTGTYEQYF
j_gene: TRBJ2-1; abundance: .; d_gene: TRBD2; v_gene: TRBV10-3; CDR3nt: TGTGCCATCACTCCGGGGAGGGTCGAAGTGGGCTACAATGAGCAGTTCTTC; CDR3aa: CAITPGRVEVGYNEQFF
j_gene: TRBJ2-6; abundance: .; d_gene: TRBD1; v_gene: TRBV25-1; CDR3nt: TGTGCCAGCGACGATGGGACAGGGGGACCCTGGGCCAACGTCCTGACTTTC; CDR3aa: CASDDGTGGPWANVLTF
j_gene: TRBJ2-3; abundance: .; d_gene: .; v_gene: TRBV9; CDR3nt: TGTGCCAGCAGCGTAGTAATCACAGATACGCAGTATTTT; CDR3aa: CASSVVITDTQYF
j_gene: TRBJ2-1; abundance: .; d_gene: .; v_gene: TRBV19; CDR3nt: TGTGCCAGTAGTCTAGGACTACCACCACCCAATGAGCAGTTCTTC; CDR3aa: CASSLGLPPPNEQFF
j_gene: TRBJ1-2; abundance: .; d_gene: TRBD1; v_gene: TRBV4-1; CDR3nt: TGCGCCAGCAGCCAATTCCCCGGCCCAGGGGGTCATGGCTACACCTTC; CDR3aa: CASSQFPGPGGHGYTF
j_gene: TRBJ1-5; abundance: .; d_gene: TRBD1; v_gene: TRBV19; CDR3nt: TGTGCCAGTAGTATGGGGACAGGGTTCGGGGAGCCCCAGCATTTT; CDR3aa: CASSMGTGFGEPQHF
j_gene: TRBJ2-1; abundance: once; d_gene: .; v_gene: TRBV14; CDR3nt: TGTGCCAGCAGCCAAGATCTGTATCAAAATGAGCAGTTCTTC; CDR3aa: CASSQDLYQNEQFF
j_gene: TRBJ1-2; abundance: .; d_gene: .; v_gene: TRBV5-4; CDR3nt: TGTGCCAGCAGCTTGTGGGGAAACTATGGCTACACCTTC; CDR3aa: CASSLWGNYGYTF
j_gene: TRBJ2-7; abundance: .; d_gene: TRBD2; v_gene: TRBV11-2; CDR3nt: TGTGCCAGCAGCTTGAGGCGGGGGGAACCCCAACACTACGAGCAGTACTTC; CDR3aa: CASSLRRGEPQHYEQYF
j_gene: TRBJ1-3; abundance: .; d_gene: TRBD1; v_gene: TRBV19; CDR3nt: TGTGCCACCTCAATAGGGACAGGGAGAAACACCATATATTTT; CDR3aa: CATSIGTGRNTIYF
j_gene: TRBJ2-2; abundance: .; d_gene: .; v_gene: TRBV4-1; CDR3nt: TGCGCCAGCAGCCAAGAAGCGATTGGGGAGCTGTTTTTT; CDR3aa: CASSQEAIGELFF
j_gene: TRBJ2-7; abundance: few; d_gene: TRBD1; v_gene: TRBV15; CDR3nt: TGTGCCACCAGCAGCTTCCAGGGGGATAGTTACGAGCAGTACTTC; CDR3aa: CATSSFQGDSYEQYF
j_gene: TRBJ1-1; abundance: .; d_gene: .; v_gene: TRBV7-2; CDR3nt: TGTGCCAGCAGCTTAGACGGCACTGAAGCTTTCTTT; CDR3aa: CASSLDGTEAFF
j_gene: TRBJ1-1; abundance: .; d_gene: .; v_gene: TRBV6-5; CDR3nt: TGTGCCAGCAGCCCGGGGGGGGCAGATGAAGCTTTCTTT; CDR3aa: CASSPGGADEAFF
j_gene: TRBJ1-1; abundance: .; d_gene: .; v_gene: TRBV4-1; CDR3nt: TGCGCCAGCAGCCCGGGAATCAGGGGAAACACTGAAGCTTTCTTT; CDR3aa: CASSPGIRGNTEAFF
j_gene: TRBJ2-4; abundance: .; d_gene: TRBD1; v_gene: TRBV9; CDR3nt: TGTGCCAGCAGCCCGGGGACAGGTGGCATTCAGTACTTC; CDR3aa: CASSPGTGGIQYF
j_gene: TRBJ2-7; abundance: .; d_gene: TRBD2; v_gene: TRBV6-6; CDR3nt: TGTGCCAGCAGCCAAGGACTAGCGGTTTCCTACGAGCAGTACTTC; CDR3aa: CASSQGLAVSYEQYF
j_gene: TRBJ2-7; abundance: .; d_gene: TRBD1; v_gene: TRBV5-1; CDR3nt: TGCGCCAGCACCTTTGTTGGCAGGGGGACCTACGAGCAGTACTTC; CDR3aa: CASTFVGRGTYEQYF
j_gene: TRBJ2-1; abundance: .; d_gene: .; v_gene: TRBV4-1; CDR3nt: TGCGCCAGCAGCCCCCGGACAGACTACAATGAGCAGTTCTTC; CDR3aa: CASSPRTDYNEQFF
j_gene: TRBJ1-5; abundance: .; d_gene: .; v_gene: TRBV6-6; CDR3nt: TGTGCCAGCAGGTTCGGGGGGGTAAATCAGCCCCAGCATTTT; CDR3aa: CASRFGGVNQPQHF
j_gene: TRBJ2-2; abundance: once; d_gene: .; v_gene: TRBV5-1; CDR3nt: TGCGCCAGCAGCACGCCTCAGGGGACCGGGGAGCTGTTTTTT; CDR3aa: CASSTPQGTGELFF
j_gene: TRBJ1-5; abundance: .; d_gene: .; v_gene: TRBV11-2; CDR3nt: TGTGCCAGCAGCTTATGGGACCATCAGCCCCAGCATTTT; CDR3aa: CASSLWDHQPQHF
j_gene: TRBJ2-5; abundance: .; d_gene: .; v_gene: TRBV5-1; CDR3nt: TGCGCCAGCAGTGTTGGGGGGAGCGAGACCCAGTACTTC; CDR3aa: CASSVGGSETQYF
j_gene: TRBJ1-5; abundance: .; d_gene: TRBD1; v_gene: TRBV5-1; CDR3nt: TGCGCCAGCAGCCCGGGGACAGCAAATCAGCCCCAGCATTTT; CDR3aa: CASSPGTANQPQHF
j_gene: TRBJ2-2; abundance: .; d_gene: TRBD2; v_gene: TRBV7-9; CDR3nt: TGTGCCAGCAACCCCCTTCTAGGGCGGGAGGAGAACACCGGGGAGCTGTTTTTT; CDR3aa: CASNPLLGREENTGELFF
j_gene: TRBJ2-5; abundance: .; d_gene: TRBD2; v_gene: TRBV4-3; CDR3nt: TGCGCCAGCAGCCAAGCCCCCGGGGGGCCGGGACTAGCGGGAGGAGGGGAGAAGACCCAGTACTTC; CDR3aa: CASSQAPGGPGLAGGGEKTQYF
j_gene: TRBJ2-1; abundance: .; d_gene: .; v_gene: TRBV10-3; CDR3nt: TGTGCCATCAGCGTCCTCAATGAGCAGTTCTTC; CDR3aa: CAISVLNEQFF
j_gene: TRBJ1-2; abundance: .; d_gene: .; v_gene: TRBV9; CDR3nt: TGTGCCAGCAGCGTAGAGAGGTCGGGGGGTATAGCCTATGGCTACACCTTC; CDR3aa: CASSVERSGGIAYGYTF
j_gene: TRBJ1-6; abundance: .; d_gene: .; v_gene: TRBV5-8; CDR3nt: TGTGCCAGCAGCTTTCGGGCACAGGTATCACCCCTCCACTTT; CDR3aa: CASSFRAQVSPLHF
j_gene: TRBJ1-2; abundance: .; d_gene: .; v_gene: TRBV5-5; CDR3nt: TGTGCCAGCAGCTTGTCGGGAGGGGAGGGCTATGGCTACACCTTC; CDR3aa: CASSLSGGEGYGYTF
j_gene: TRBJ1-5; abundance: few; d_gene: .; v_gene: TRBV14; CDR3nt: TGTGCCAGCAGCCAAGATGTGGGGAGGGATCAGCCCCAGCATTTT; CDR3aa: CASSQDVGRDQPQHF
j_gene: TRBJ2-1; abundance: .; d_gene: .; v_gene: TRBV5-6; CDR3nt: TGTGCCAGCAGCTGGGGTCTAGCCTATGAGCAGTTCTTC; CDR3aa: CASSWGLAYEQFF
j_gene: TRBJ2-4; abundance: .; d_gene: .; v_gene: TRBV14; CDR3nt: TGTGCCAGCAGCTCCCGCACAGGGAGAGACATTCAGTACTTC; CDR3aa: CASSSRTGRDIQYF
j_gene: TRBJ1-2; abundance: .; d_gene: TRBD1; v_gene: TRBV2; CDR3nt: TGTGCCAGCAGAACGGGACAGGGGGGTGGCTACACCTTC; CDR3aa: CASRTGQGGGYTF
j_gene: TRBJ2-7; abundance: .; d_gene: .; v_gene: TRBV15; CDR3nt: TGTGCCACCAGCAGCTTGGGGGGCCCCGAGCAGTACTTC; CDR3aa: CATSSLGGPEQYF
j_gene: TRBJ2-2; abundance: .; d_gene: TRBD2; v_gene: TRBV5-1; CDR3nt: TGCGCCAGCGCCATGGGGAGGGCCGACACCGGGGAGCTGTTTTTT; CDR3aa: CASAMGRADTGELFF
j_gene: TRBJ1-1; abundance: .; d_gene: TRBD1; v_gene: TRBV5-1; CDR3nt: TGCGCCAGCAGCTTACGGACAGGGGTCACTGAAGCTTTCTTT; CDR3aa: CASSLRTGVTEAFF
j_gene: TRBJ2-3; abundance: .; d_gene: TRBD1; v_gene: TRBV28; CDR3nt: TGTGCCAGCAGTTCGACAGGGCGGGCAGATACGCAGTATTTT; CDR3aa: CASSSTGRADTQYF
j_gene: TRBJ2-7; abundance: .; d_gene: .; v_gene: TRBV5-6; CDR3nt: TGTGCCAGCAGCCTCCCTGGAGCGAGCGATTACGAGCAGTACTTC; CDR3aa: CASSLPGASDYEQYF
j_gene: TRBJ2-7; abundance: .; d_gene: .; v_gene: TRBV10-3; CDR3nt: TGTGCCATCAGTGAGTCTTTCTCCACCTACGAGCAGTACTTC; CDR3aa: CAISESFSTYEQYF
j_gene: TRBJ1-2; abundance: few; d_gene: .; v_gene: TRBV6-1; CDR3nt: TGTGCCAGCTCTCCAGGGGTCTATGGCTACACCTTC; CDR3aa: CASSPGVYGYTF
j_gene: TRBJ2-3; abundance: once; d_gene: TRBD2; v_gene: TRBV28; CDR3nt: TGTGCCAGCAGTTTAATAGCGGGAGGCTTCACAGATACGCAGTATTTT; CDR3aa: CASSLIAGGFTDTQYF
j_gene: TRBJ1-2; abundance: .; d_gene: TRBD1; v_gene: TRBV4-1; CDR3nt: TGCGCCAGCAGCCAAGCGGGCCAGGGGGGACACTATGGCTACACCTTC; CDR3aa: CASSQAGQGGHYGYTF
j_gene: TRBJ2-2; abundance: .; d_gene: TRBD2; v_gene: TRBV10-2; CDR3nt: TGCGCCAGCAGTGGGAAAAGCGGGAGCAACACCGGGGAGCTGTTTTTT; CDR3aa: CASSGKSGSNTGELFF
j_gene: TRBJ2-7; abundance: .; d_gene: TRBD1; v_gene: TRBV14; CDR3nt: TGTGCCAGCAGCCAAGGACAGGGGGACCACGAGCAGTACTTC; CDR3aa: CASSQGQGDHEQYF
j_gene: TRBJ2-7; abundance: .; d_gene: TRBD2; v_gene: TRBV18; CDR3nt: TGTGCCAGCTCACCAACTGGGACTTATGGGACTAGCGGGAGGTCCTACGAGCAGTACTTC; CDR3aa: CASSPTGTYGTSGRSYEQYF
j_gene: TRBJ2-5; abundance: few; d_gene: .; v_gene: TRBV9; CDR3nt: TGTGCCAGCGGGGAGACCCAGTACTTC; CDR3aa: CASGETQYF